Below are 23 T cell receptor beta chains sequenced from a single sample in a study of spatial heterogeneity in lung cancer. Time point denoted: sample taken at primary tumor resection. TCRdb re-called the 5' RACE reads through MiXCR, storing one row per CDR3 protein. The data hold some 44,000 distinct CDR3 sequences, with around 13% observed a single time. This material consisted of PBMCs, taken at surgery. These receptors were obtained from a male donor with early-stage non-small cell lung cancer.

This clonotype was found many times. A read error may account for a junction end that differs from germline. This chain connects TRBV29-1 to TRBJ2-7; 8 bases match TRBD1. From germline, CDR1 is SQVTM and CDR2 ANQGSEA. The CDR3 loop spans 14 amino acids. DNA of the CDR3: TGCAGCGTAGAAGCTGGACAGGGATCAGGCGAGCAGTACTTC. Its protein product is CSVEAGQGSGEQYF.

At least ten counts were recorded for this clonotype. The CDR3 DNA reads TGTGCCAGCAGTCAAGGGAGAAGTCTAGCGGGGGGGACAGATACGCAGTATTTT. The encoded protein is CASSQGRSLAGGTDTQYF. This chain uses TRBV6-6 with TRBJ2-3; 12 nucleotides agree with TRBD2. V trimming: 5 bases; J trimming: 3 bases; junction bases outside the gene matches: 12. CDR1 and CDR2 from the germline V gene are MNHNY and SVGAGI (reference sequence). The CDR3 covers 18 residues.

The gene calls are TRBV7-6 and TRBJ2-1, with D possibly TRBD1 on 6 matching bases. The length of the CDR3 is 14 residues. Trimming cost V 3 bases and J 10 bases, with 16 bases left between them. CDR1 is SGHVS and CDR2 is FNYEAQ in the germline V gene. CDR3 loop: CASSFSQGQREQFF. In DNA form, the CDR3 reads TGTGCCAGCAGCTTCTCCCAGGGGCAGAGGGAGCAGTTCTTC.

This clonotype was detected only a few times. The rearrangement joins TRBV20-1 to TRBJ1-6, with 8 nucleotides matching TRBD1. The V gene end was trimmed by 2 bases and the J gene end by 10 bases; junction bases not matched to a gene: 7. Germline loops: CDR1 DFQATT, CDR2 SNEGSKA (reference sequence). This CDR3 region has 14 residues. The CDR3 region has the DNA TGCAGTGCTAGACAGGGGGCGCGGGGATCACCCCTCCACTTT. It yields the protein CSARQGARGSPLHF.

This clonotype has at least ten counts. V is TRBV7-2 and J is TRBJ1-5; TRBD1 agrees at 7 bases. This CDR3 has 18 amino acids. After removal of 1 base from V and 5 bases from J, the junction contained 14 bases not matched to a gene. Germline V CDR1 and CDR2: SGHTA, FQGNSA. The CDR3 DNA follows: TGTGCCAGCAGCTTAGTGCTGGGCCAGACAGGGTATCATCAGCCCCAGCATTTT. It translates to CASSLVLGQTGYHQPQHF.

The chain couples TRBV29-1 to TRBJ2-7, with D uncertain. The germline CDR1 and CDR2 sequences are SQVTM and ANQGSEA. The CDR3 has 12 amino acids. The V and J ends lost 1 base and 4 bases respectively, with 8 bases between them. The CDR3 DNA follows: TGCAGCGTTGAAGGTGACGGGTACGAGCAGTACTTC. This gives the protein CSVEGDGYEQYF.

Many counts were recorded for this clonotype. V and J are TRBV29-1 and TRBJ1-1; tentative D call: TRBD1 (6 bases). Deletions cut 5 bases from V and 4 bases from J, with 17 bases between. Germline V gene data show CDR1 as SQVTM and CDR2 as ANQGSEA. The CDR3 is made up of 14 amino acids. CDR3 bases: TGCAGCGTTCTGGACAGTTTAATGGGCACTGAAGCTTTCTTT. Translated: CSVLDSLMGTEAFF.

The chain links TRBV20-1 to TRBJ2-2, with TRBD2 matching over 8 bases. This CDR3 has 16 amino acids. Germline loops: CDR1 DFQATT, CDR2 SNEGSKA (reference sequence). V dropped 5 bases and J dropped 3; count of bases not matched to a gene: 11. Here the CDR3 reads CSAGNSGKGDTGELFF. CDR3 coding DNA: TGCAGTGCTGGAAATAGCGGGAAAGGCGACACCGGGGAGCTGTTTTTT.

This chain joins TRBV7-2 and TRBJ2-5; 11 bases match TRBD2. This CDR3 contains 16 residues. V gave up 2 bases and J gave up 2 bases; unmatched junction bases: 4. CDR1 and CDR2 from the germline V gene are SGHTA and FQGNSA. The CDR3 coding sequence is TGTGCCAGCAGCTTATCCGGGACTAGCGGACAAGAGACCCAGTACTTC. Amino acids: CASSLSGTSGQETQYF.

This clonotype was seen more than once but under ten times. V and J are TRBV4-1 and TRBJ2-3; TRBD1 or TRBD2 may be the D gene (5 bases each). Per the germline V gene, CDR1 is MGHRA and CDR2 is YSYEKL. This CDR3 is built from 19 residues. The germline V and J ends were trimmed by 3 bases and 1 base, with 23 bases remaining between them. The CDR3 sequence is CASSHPTHRPFGGTDTQYF. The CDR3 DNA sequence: TGCGCCAGCAGCCATCCCACCCACAGGCCCTTCGGGGGCACAGATACGCAGTATTTT.

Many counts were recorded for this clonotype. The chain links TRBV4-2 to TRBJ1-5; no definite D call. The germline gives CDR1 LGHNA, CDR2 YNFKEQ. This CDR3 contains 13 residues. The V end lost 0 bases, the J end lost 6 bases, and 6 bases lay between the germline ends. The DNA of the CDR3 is TGTGCCAGCAGCCAAGATCCGGTTCAGCCCCAGCATTTT. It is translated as CASSQDPVQPQHF.

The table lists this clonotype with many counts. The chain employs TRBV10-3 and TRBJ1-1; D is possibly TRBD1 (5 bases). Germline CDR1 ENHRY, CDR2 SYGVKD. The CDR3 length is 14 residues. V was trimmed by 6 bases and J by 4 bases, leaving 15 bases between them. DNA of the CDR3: TGTGCCATCAGCCCCGTGGGGGGGAGCACTGAAGCTTTCTTT. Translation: CAISPVGGSTEAFF.

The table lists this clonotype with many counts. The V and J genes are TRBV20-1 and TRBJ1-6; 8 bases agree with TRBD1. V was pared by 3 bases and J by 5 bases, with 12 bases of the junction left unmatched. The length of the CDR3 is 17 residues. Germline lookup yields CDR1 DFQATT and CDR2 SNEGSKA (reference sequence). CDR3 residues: CSASFRGRGGDNSPLHF. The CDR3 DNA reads TGCAGTGCTAGCTTCAGGGGGCGCGGAGGGGATAATTCACCCCTCCACTTT.

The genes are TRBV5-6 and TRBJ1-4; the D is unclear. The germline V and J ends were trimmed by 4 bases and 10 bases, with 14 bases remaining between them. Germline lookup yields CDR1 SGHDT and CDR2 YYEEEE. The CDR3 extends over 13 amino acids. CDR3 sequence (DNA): TGTGCCAGCAGCATTCGTTTTTTTGGAAAACTGTTTTTT. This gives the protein CASSIRFFGKLFF. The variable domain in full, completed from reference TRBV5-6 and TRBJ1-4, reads DAGVTQSPTHLIKTRGQQVTLRCSPKSGHDTVSWYQQALGQGPQFIFQYYEEEERQRGNFPDRFSGHQFPNYSSELNVNALLLGDSALYLCASSIRFFGKLFFGSGTQLSVL.

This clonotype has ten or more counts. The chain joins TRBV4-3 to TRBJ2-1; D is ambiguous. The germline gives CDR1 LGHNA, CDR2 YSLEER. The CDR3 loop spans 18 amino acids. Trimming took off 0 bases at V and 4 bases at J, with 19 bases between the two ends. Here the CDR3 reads CASSQEDGSFAGYNEQFF. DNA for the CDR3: TGCGCCAGCAGCCAAGAGGATGGCAGCTTCGCCGGATACAATGAGCAGTTCTTC.

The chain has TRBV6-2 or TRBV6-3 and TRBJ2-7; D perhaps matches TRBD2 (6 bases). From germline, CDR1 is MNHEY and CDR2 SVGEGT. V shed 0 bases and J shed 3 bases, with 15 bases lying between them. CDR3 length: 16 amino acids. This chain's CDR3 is CASSYSKVAGNYEQYF. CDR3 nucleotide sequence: TGTGCCAGCAGTTACTCGAAAGTGGCGGGGAACTACGAGCAGTACTTC.

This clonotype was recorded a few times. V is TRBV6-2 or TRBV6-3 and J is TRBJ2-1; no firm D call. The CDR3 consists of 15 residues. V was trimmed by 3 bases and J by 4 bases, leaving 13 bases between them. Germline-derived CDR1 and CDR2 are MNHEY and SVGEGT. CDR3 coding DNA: TGTGCCAGCAGTTATGACAACCCCTTTTACAATGAGCAGTTCTTC. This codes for CASSYDNPFYNEQFF.

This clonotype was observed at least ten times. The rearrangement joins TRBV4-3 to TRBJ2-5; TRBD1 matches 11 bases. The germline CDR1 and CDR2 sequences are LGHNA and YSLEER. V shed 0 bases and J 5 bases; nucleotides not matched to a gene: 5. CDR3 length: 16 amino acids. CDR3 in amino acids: CASSQDWTGGRETQYF. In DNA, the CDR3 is TGCGCCAGCAGCCAAGACTGGACAGGGGGCAGGGAGACCCAGTACTTC.

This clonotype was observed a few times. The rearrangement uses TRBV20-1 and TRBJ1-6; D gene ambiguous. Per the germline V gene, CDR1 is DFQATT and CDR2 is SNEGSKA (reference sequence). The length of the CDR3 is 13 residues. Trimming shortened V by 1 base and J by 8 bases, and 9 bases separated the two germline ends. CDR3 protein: CSARGVPDSPLHF. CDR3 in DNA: TGCAGTGCTAGAGGAGTCCCGGATTCACCCCTCCACTTT.

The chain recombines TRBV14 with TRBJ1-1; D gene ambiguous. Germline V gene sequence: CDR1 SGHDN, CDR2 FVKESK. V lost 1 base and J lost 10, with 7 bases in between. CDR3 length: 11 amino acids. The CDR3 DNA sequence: TGTGCCAGCAGCCAAGGCTATGGAGCTTTCTTT. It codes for CASSQGYGAFF.

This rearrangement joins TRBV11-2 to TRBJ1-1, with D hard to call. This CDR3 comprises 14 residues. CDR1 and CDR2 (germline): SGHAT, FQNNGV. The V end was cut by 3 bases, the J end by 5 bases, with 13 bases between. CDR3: CASSFPFSRTEAFF. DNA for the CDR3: TGTGCCAGCAGCTTCCCCTTTTCGCGAACTGAAGCTTTCTTT.

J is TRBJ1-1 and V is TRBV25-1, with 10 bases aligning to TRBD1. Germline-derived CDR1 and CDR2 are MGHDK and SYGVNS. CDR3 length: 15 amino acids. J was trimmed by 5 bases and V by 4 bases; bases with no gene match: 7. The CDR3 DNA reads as TGTGCCAGCAGTGCCCAGGACAGGGGGTATACTGAAGCTTTCTTT. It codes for CASSAQDRGYTEAFF.

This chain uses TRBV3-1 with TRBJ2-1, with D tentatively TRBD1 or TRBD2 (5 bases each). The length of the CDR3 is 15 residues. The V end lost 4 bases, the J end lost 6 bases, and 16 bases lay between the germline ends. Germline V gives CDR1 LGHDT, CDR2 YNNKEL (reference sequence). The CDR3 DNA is TGTGCCAGCAGCCTACCGGGACGGAGGCCCAATGAGCAGTTCTTC. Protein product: CASSLPGRRPNEQFF.